Reported below is one T cell receptor beta chain. In its sample, this clone was seen once. Its antigen is currently not known. No qualities accompany the bases; no much larger clone lies one base away. Receptor amplification or capture employed the immunoSEQ multiplex PCR assay. For the multiplex PCR, a mixture combining 60 forward primers for TCR Vbeta segments and 13 reverse primers for TCR Jbeta segments was used. The CDR3 region of rearranged TCR beta genes was amplified from genomic DNA with a multiplex PCR assay. The amplified TCR beta libraries were sequenced on the Illumina HiSeq System as 87-base-pair reads. Per the source publication's procedure: In a later analysis, tens of millions of unique TCR beta chains were counted across the approximately 640 repertoires, and approximately 9.9 million of these chains were shared by at least two donors. To remove PCR and sequencing errors, raw reads were error-corrected and collapsed into unique sequences using a nearest-neighbor algorithm that merged closely related sequences. Alignment of CDR3 sequences to IMGT reference sequences was used to assign V, D and J gene segments. For a sequence to be retained, a match of at least six nucleotides to both a V gene segment and a J gene segment was required. A rearrangement counted as productive if the CDR3 had no stop codons and remained in frame with V and J, and every other rearrangement counted as non-productive. Following IMGT convention, CDR3 was defined as the stretch from the second conserved V-encoded cysteine up to the conserved J-encoded phenylalanine. Sequences without an unambiguous match to a single V gene segment were excluded from the earlier analysis of a few hundred of the donors. In an earlier analysis of about 590 of the donors, a V segment was called functional when productive rearrangements were above 56.7%, and segregating when the standard deviation between donors exceeded 5%. A statistical classification framework was developed to diagnose cytomegalovirus status using the catalog of TCR beta chain sequences. V and J gene assignment, in a later analysis, came from comparing TCR nucleotide sequences with IMGT/GENE-DB human TR gene sequences. The TCRdist pipeline was used in a later analysis to assign CDR3 sequences and most-parsimonious VDJ recombination scenarios. In a later analysis, each TCR beta chain was defined by its CDR3 amino acid sequence together with its V-gene family, and reads lacking a unique V-gene family were excluded. To address suspected cross-contamination and a sequencing artifact, a later analysis removed 592 highly shared, low-generation-probability nucleotide sequences. A later analysis calculated a clonal expansion index for each public chain from normalized within-repertoire ranks of inferred template counts. Generation probabilities in a later analysis came from a VDJ recombination model fitted to out-of-frame rearrangements, and those results were checked against IGoR. In a later analysis, TCR-TCR, TCR-HLA and TCR-CMV co-occurrence was scored with hypergeometric tests, and a repertoire-size bias correction was applied to TCR pairs. To estimate false discovery rates, a later analysis permuted the HLA or CMV assignments 20 times. In a later analysis, co-occurring TCRs were grouped using DBSCAN, and TCRdist sequence similarity was added for clustering within HLA-allele-positive subsets. Repertoires with fewer than 30,000 or more than 120,000 public chains were left out of co-occurrence clustering, as were about 5 repertoires with anomalous nucleotide sharing. This immuneACCESS table, as held by TCRdb, lists in-frame sequences with V and J called but not all clones. Of the missing ones, under half trace to an unresolved V gene in checked studies; the others have no known cause. The V and J calls and clone size come from that table; D and trimming were worked out from the DNA. This sample lists 200,000 to 250,000 clones; about 85% were detected once. Around 0.22% of the sample goes to the ten largest clones.

This entry comes from a study of cytomegalovirus exposure and HLA in healthy donors (dated by TCRdb to about 2017). For the wider study: An earlier analysis of under 600 of the donors reported roughly 270 Gb of sequence data and approximately 110 million unique TCR beta sequences from about 180 million T cells. Every repertoire in the discovery cohort had been generated on one and the same sequencing platform. Donor age, sex, ethnicity and CMV serostatus were collected together with the repertoire data. High-throughput TCR immunosequencing, statistical association of individual TCRs with disease status, and machine learning were combined to predict cytomegalovirus infection status. On average, around 230,000 unique TCR beta nucleotide sequences were sequenced per donor among roughly 430 genotyped donors of the cohort, with roughly 18% of those sequences being non-productive. In addition to the first cohort of 500 to 850 subjects, a separate validation cohort of approximately 130 different subjects was used. HLA typing included class I and class II loci at four-digit resolution. Using immunosequencing, the study profiled T cell repertoires from fewer than 850 subjects and related those repertoires to cytomegalovirus serostatus. Of the 398 genotyped donors, 81% were placed in the genetic ancestry cluster associated with self-reported Caucasian donors. The number of donors typed differed by locus, with roughly 620-630 for A, B, C, DRB1 and DQB1, roughly 520 for DQA1, 600 to 610 for DPA1, and 472 for DPB1. In an earlier analysis of roughly 600 of the donors, high-throughput TCR beta sequencing was used to judge whether each TCR beta V gene segment behaved as functional or pseudogenic. Rather than using new phenotypic data, the later analysis identified candidate immune exposures from TCR beta sequences and from how often those sequences occurred across donors. A later analysis re-examined previously published TCR beta repertoires from about 670 donors and added high-resolution HLA genotyping to investigate patterns of TCR occurrence. The study aimed to test whether cataloging public T cell receptors could reveal signatures of past pathogen exposure. An early release that covered about 600 HLA-typed donors contained around 300 gigabases of sequencing data and 70 million to 100 million unique TCR sequences. Several DR-DQ haplotypes were handled as single units for association and clustering because linkage in the cohort was strong. In a later genetic analysis, genome-wide SNP genotypes for about 65% of the 666 donors were used, and that subset was treated as a discovery cohort.

The paper's findings and limits, for the study overall: A further reported finding was that TCR beta sequences accurately predicted the HLA-A and HLA-B alleles for most subjects in the first cohort. Most CMV-associated TCR beta chains appeared to be HLA-restricted in a later analysis, and the HLA associations seemed to be driven largely by CMV exposure. Immune exposure information for the cohort was limited to CMV serostatus. An earlier analysis of 587 of the donors showed that most TCR beta V segments appeared in productive rearrangements either about 87% or about 30% of the time, which broadly matched IMGT annotations. Because counts were too low, approximately 15 rarely observed V segments, including chromosome 9 orphons, were excluded from the earlier analysis of 587 of the donors. The study gave a list of about 160 TCR beta chains associated with cytomegalovirus. An association between a missense DCLRE1C variant and V-gene and J-gene trimming of TCR beta chains was found in a later genetic analysis and replicated in an independent cohort. Most TCR sequences were observed very rarely across donors, whereas some public TCRs were present in many individuals. In vitro tests confirmed that a few of the cytomegalovirus-associated TCR beta chains recognize cytomegalovirus antigens. The sequencing pipeline was judged likely to have produced a cluster of highly shared sequence variants as a technical artifact. Cytomegalovirus status was reported to be diagnosed by the classifier with high specificity and sensitivity in both the original and validation cohorts. A later analysis associated 17,000 or so TCR beta sequences with specific HLA alleles at a false discovery rate of 0.05. It was suggested by the authors that the approach could potentially be generalized to other disease states and immunological phenotypes. In a later analysis, several top co-occurrence clusters were reported to appear linked to parvovirus B19, influenza, CMV and Epstein-Barr virus. Correlated functional status among segregating V segments might be attributable to linkage disequilibrium, but an unknown experimental factor could not be ruled out. The presence/absence analyses assumed that sequencing depth was roughly uniform across donors, and that assumption may not be true. A later genetic analysis reported fewer N-insertions in productive TCRs among donors in an Asian-associated ancestry cluster than the roughly 670-donor mean. When HLA alleles, especially DR and DQ, strongly co-occurred, TCR associations were difficult to assign to individual alleles. This cohort had only TCR beta chains sequenced, and the lack of alpha or paired-chain data limited which features could be detected. A later analysis found that HLA-associated TCR beta chains were more clonally expanded and had lower generation probabilities than equally common non-associated chains. In a later analysis, the rate of TCR association differed among HLA loci, with DRB1 alleles having the most associated TCRs and HLA-C alleles having the fewest. The 87-base-pair reads could not distinguish some IMGT-functional V segments, including TRBV6-2 and TRBV6-3, so those segments were excluded. HLA typing was unavailable for some donors at each locus, so association tests used only the typed subset.

The cohort was made up of under 800 healthy bone marrow donors. At the time of sampling, all cohort members were nominally healthy, though unrecorded immune exposures were likely present. The donor was CMV seronegative and was included in the group of 352 seronegative cohort members. Every donor gave a peripheral blood sample, and the peripheral blood mononuclear cells from that sample were used for TCR beta sequencing. Genomic DNA extraction from the blood cell samples was performed with the Qiagen DNeasy Blood Extraction Kit. Spanning cysteine to phenylalanine, the CDR3 consists of 15 amino acids. Only CDR3 DNA is held: 45 bases, read in frame from base 1. Via the germline V gene (reference sequence), CDR1 is GTSNPN and CDR2 SVGIG.

Sequences were obtained from PBMCs. The V gene is TRBV30 and the J gene is TRBJ2-1; 13 central bases correspond to TRBD2. This receptor was obtained from a girl under 10 years old in good health and CMV-seronegative. The sequenced DNA: TGTGCACGGGGACTAGCGGGGAACTCCTACAATGAGCAGTTCTTC. Its amino acids are CARGLAGNSYNEQFF.